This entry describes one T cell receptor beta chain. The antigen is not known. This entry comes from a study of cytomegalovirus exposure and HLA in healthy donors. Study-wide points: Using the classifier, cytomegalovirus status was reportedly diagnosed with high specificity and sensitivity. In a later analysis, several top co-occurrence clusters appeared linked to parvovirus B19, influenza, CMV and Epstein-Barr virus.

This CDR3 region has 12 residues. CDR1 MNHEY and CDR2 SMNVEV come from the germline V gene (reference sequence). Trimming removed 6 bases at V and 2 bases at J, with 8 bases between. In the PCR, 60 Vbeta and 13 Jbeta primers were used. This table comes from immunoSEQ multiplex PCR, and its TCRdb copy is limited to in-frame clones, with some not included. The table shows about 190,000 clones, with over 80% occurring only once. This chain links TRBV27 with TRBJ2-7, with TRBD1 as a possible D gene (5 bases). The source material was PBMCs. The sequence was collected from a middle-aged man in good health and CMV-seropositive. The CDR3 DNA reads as TGTGCCAGCAGAGACAGCCCCTACGAGCAGTACTTC. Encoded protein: CASRDSPYEQYF.